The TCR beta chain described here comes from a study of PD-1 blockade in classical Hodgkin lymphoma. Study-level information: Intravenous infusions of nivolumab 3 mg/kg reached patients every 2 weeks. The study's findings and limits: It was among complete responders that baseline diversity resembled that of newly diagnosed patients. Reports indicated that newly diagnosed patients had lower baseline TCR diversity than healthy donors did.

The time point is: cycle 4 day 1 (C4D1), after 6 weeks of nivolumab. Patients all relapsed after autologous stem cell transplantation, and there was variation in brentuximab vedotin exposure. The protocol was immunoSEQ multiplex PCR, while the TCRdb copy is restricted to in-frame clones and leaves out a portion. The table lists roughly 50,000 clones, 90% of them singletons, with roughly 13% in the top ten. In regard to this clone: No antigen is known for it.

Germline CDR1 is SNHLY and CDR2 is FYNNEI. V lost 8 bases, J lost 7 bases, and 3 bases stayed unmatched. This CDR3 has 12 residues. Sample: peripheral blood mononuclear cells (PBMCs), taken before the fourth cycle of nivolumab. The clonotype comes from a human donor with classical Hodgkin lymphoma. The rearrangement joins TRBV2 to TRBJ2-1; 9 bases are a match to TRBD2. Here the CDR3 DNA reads TGTGCCAGCGGGACTAGCCTGAATGAGCAGTTCTTC. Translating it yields CASGTSLNEQFF.